This T cell receptor beta chain comes out of a study of cytomegalovirus exposure and HLA in healthy donors. The germline CDR1 and CDR2 sequences are SNHLY and FYNNEI. V trimming: 8 bases; J trimming: 2 bases; junction bases outside the gene matches: 1. CDR3 length equals 13 residues. Clones were sequenced by immunoSEQ multiplex PCR, and TCRdb holds only the in-frame ones, with some missing. The table has under 100,000 clones, approximately 96% seen once. As to this clone: The antigen is unknown.

Study-level findings and limits: The tendency of first-cohort TCR clusters to co-occur in the 120 or so validation repertoires was the finding of a later analysis. The study flagged about 150 TCR beta chains as cytomegalovirus-associated. Most TCR sequences showed up rarely, but some public TCRs showed up in many donors. Among the CMV-associated chains, a few were confirmed in vitro as specific for CMV antigens.

This chain links TRBV2 with TRBJ2-1; 9 bases agree with TRBD1. Input material: PBMCs. The TCR originated in a man younger than 35 in good health and CMV-seronegative. The CDR3 loop reads CASGTGTYNEQFF. The DNA for the CDR3 is TGTGCCAGCGGGACAGGGACCTACAATGAGCAGTTCTTC.